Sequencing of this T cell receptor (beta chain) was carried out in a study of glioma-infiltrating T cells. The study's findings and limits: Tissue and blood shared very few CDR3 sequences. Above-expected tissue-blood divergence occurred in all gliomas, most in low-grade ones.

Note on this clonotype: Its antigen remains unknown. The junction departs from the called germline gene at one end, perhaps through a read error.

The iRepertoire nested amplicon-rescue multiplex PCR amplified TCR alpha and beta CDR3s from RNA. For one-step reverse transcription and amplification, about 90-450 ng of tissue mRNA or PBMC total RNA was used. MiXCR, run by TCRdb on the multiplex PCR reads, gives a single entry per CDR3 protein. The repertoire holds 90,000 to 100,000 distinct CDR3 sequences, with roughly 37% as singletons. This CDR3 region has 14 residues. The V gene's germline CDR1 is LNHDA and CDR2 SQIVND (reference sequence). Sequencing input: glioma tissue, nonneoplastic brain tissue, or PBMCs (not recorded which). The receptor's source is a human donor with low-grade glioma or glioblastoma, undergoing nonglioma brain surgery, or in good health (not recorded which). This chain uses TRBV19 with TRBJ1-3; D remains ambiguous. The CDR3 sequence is CASSILLEGNIIYF. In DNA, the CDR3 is TGTGCAAGTAGTATCCTGTTGGAAGGAAACATCATATATTTT. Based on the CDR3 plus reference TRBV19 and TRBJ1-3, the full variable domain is DGGITQSPKYLFRKEGQNVTLSCEQNLNHDAMYWYRQDPGQGLRLIYYSQIVNDFQKGDIAEGYSVSREKKESFPLTVTSAQKNPTAFYLCASSILLEGNIIYFGEGSWLTVV.